The 23 T cell receptor beta chains below come from one sample, sequenced in a study of early T cells in non-severe SARS-CoV-2 infection (dated by TCRdb to about 2021). The method was 5' RACE. The listed sequencing device is NextSeq 500. TCRdb passed the public sequencing reads through fastp at Q25 and MiXCR, retaining productive beta sequences. Rows with one shared CDR3 protein collapse into an entry with the most common genes and DNA. The sample data list roughly 120,000 distinct CDR3 sequences, and around 14% of these were observed just once. In total, the top ten clones hold 21% of the sample. Specimen: whole blood. Every receptor here comes from an adult who was a healthcare worker with PCR-confirmed SARS-CoV-2 infection or an uninfected control (not recorded which).

The V gene is TRBV4-2, the J gene TRBJ1-2, with 8 bases fitting TRBD1. The V gene's germline CDR1 is LGHNA and CDR2 YNFKEQ. This CDR3 is 15 amino acids long. The trim removed 0 bases at V and 8 bases at J, leaving 8 bases unmatched. The CDR3 region is CASSQERTGRGGYTF. CDR3 bases: TGTGCCAGCAGCCAAGAACGGACAGGGCGTGGAGGCTACACCTTC.

The chain links TRBV12-3 or TRBV12-4 to TRBJ1-1; TRBD1 matches at 7 bases. V was pared by 3 bases and J by 3 bases, with 1 base of the junction left unmatched. The CDR3 extends over 13 amino acids. This CDR3 is CASSFDRDTEAFF. The CDR3 region has the DNA TGTGCCAGCAGTTTCGACAGGGACACTGAAGCTTTCTTT.

The V and J genes are TRBV12-3 or TRBV12-4 and TRBJ2-3; the match to TRBD2 covers 7 bases. The CDR3 runs 17 residues. Trimming at V came to 5 bases and at J to 2 bases, leaving 13 bases not matched to a gene. The CDR3 DNA reads TGTGCCAGCAGTCCCCCCGCGGCGGGGGTTTCCACAGATACGCAGTATTTT. This encodes CASSPPAAGVSTDTQYF.

The chain recombines TRBV20-1 with TRBJ1-4, with D perhaps matching TRBD1 (6 bases). The CDR3 totals 17 residues. CDR1 and CDR2 from the germline V gene are DFQATT and SNEGSKA (reference sequence). Deletions cut 5 bases from V and 7 bases from J, with 26 bases between. The CDR3 DNA follows: TGCAGTGCTTCGGCCCCCTTCCTGACAGGAGGGAGTGAAAAACTGTTTTTT. It codes for CSASAPFLTGGSEKLFF.

This clonotype has a handful of counts. The V and J genes are TRBV6-1 and TRBJ2-7; D is uncertain. Germline CDR1 and CDR2: MNHNS and SASEGT. V lost 8 bases, J lost 6 bases, and 17 bases lay in between. The CDR3 has 13 amino acids. CDR3 region: CASDHPGLPEQYF. CDR3 sequence (DNA): TGTGCCAGCGACCACCCGGGTCTTCCCGAGCAGTACTTC.

This chain uses TRBV19 with TRBJ2-6; the D is unclear. This CDR3 has 15 amino acids. The germline V and J ends were trimmed by 4 bases and 2 bases, with 9 bases remaining between them. Germline V CDR1 and CDR2: LNHDA, SQIVND (reference sequence). The CDR3 loop is CASSTTSAGANVLTF. DNA for the CDR3: TGTGCCAGTAGTACAACCTCGGCTGGGGCCAACGTCCTGACTTTC.

In DNA form, the CDR3 reads TGTGCCAGTATCCCCTCAGACAGATCCACTGAAGCTTTCTTT. Translated: CASIPSDRSTEAFF. J is TRBJ1-1 and V is TRBV6-6; TRBD1 is a possible D gene (5 bases). The ends were cut back, 9 bases at V and 4 bases at J, with 18 bases in the middle. There are 14 residues in the CDR3. Germline V lookup: CDR1 MNHNY, CDR2 SVGAGI (reference sequence).

The chain has TRBV29-1 and TRBJ1-1, with D maybe TRBD1 (5 bases). The V and J ends lost 6 bases and 0 bases respectively, with 14 bases between them. Germline loops: CDR1 SQVTM, CDR2 ANQGSEA. The CDR3 consists of 14 residues. The CDR3 region has the DNA TGCAGCGTGGGGGGAGGGAAAATGAACACTGAAGCTTTCTTT. Translating gives CSVGGGKMNTEAFF.

This clonotype has a count of ten or more. The chain is built from TRBV11-2 and TRBJ2-2, with 11 bases matching TRBD1. The CDR3 is 16 residues long. The V and J ends lost 5 bases and 2 bases, in that order; junction bases with no gene match: 4. In germline, CDR1 is SGHAT, CDR2 FQNNGV. CDR3 bases: TGTGCCAGCAGCCTCGGACAGGGGGCAAACACCGGGGAGCTGTTTTTT. Its translation is CASSLGQGANTGELFF. The variable domain in full, with the rest retrieved from reference TRBV11-2 and TRBJ2-2, is EAGVAQSPRYKIIEKRQSVAFWCNPISGHATLYWYQQILGQGPKLLIQFQNNGVVDDSQLPKDRFSAERLKGVDSTLKIQPAKLEDSAVYLCASSLGQGANTGELFFGEGSRLTVL.

V usage is TRBV12-5 and J usage is TRBJ2-7, with a weak D call TRBD1 (6 bases). Deletions cut 5 bases from V and 6 bases from J, with 14 bases between. CDR3 length equals 13 residues. Looked up from germline, CDR1 is LGHNT and CDR2 is FRNRAP. CDR3 DNA: TGTGCTAGTGGTGGGGTGGTCAGGGGCGAGCAGTACTTC. It encodes CASGGVVRGEQYF.

The rearrangement uses TRBV7-2 and TRBJ1-3; 7 positions match TRBD1. The V and J ends lost 2 bases and 2 bases, in that order; junction bases with no gene match: 6. CDR1 SGHTA and CDR2 FQGNSA come from the germline V gene. CDR3 length: 16 residues. CDR3 in DNA: TGTGCCAGCAGCTTATGGTTGGGGACAGCTGGAAACACCATATATTTT. This encodes CASSLWLGTAGNTIYF.

This clonotype showed up just a few times. J is TRBJ2-5 and V is TRBV6-2 or TRBV6-3; 14 bases fit TRBD2. CDR1 is MNHEY and CDR2 is SVGEGT in the germline V gene. Losses at the gene ends were 5 bases for V and 4 bases for J; bases not matched to a gene: 3. The CDR3 consists of 15 residues. Here the CDR3 reads CASSLGTSGGETQYF. For the CDR3, the DNA is TGTGCCAGCAGTCTAGGGACTAGCGGGGGAGAGACCCAGTACTTC.

This clonotype was detected only a few times. CDR3 protein: CASSQGTTLGDTQYF. Written as DNA, the CDR3 is TGTGCCAGCAGCCAGGGGACAACGCTAGGTGATACGCAGTATTTT. The rearrangement joins TRBV3-1 to TRBJ2-3; D possibly corresponds to TRBD1 (6 bases). The germline V gene has CDR1 LGHDT and CDR2 YNNKEL (reference sequence). Deletions cut 3 bases from V and 6 bases from J, with 16 bases between. CDR3 size: 15 residues.

This clonotype was seen ten or more times. The chain recombines TRBV29-1 with TRBJ2-5; D not resolved. V lost 7 bases and J lost 3, with 12 bases in between. This CDR3 region has 12 residues. Germline-derived CDR1 and CDR2 are SQVTM and ANQGSEA. The CDR3 loop is CSGAGPEETQYF. In nucleotides, the CDR3 is TGCAGCGGGGCCGGACCAGAAGAGACCCAGTACTTC. Full variable domain (remainder filled in from reference TRBV29-1 and TRBJ2-5): SAVISQKPSRDICQRGTSLTIQCQVDSQVTMMFWYRQQPGQSLTLIATANQGSEATYESGFVIDKFPISRPNLTFSTLTVSNMSPEDSSIYLCSGAGPEETQYFGPGTRLLVL.

There are many counts of this clonotype. J is TRBJ2-2 and V is TRBV30, with 7 bases that match TRBD2. Germline V lookup: CDR1 GTSNPN, CDR2 SVGIG (reference sequence). V dropped 1 base and J dropped 6; count of bases not matched to a gene: 8. This CDR3 contains 15 residues. The CDR3, as DNA: TGTGCCTGGAGTGCGGCGGGGGTGAGATCCGGGGAGCTGTTTTTT. This translates into CAWSAAGVRSGELFF.

There are a few counts of this clonotype. The chain has TRBV7-6 and TRBJ2-1; D remains ambiguous. Between the trimmed V and J ends, which lost 1 base and 0 bases, there was a span of 10 bases. The CDR3 is made up of 16 amino acids. The V gene's germline CDR1 is SGHVS and CDR2 FNYEAQ. In nucleotides, the CDR3 is TGTGCCAGCAGCTTAGTGGCGGATAGCTCCTACAATGAGCAGTTCTTC. Protein product: CASSLVADSSYNEQFF.

This clonotype was seen a few times. The chain employs TRBV20-1 and TRBJ2-7, with D perhaps TRBD2 (5 bases). Germline CDR1 is DFQATT and CDR2 is SNEGSKA (reference sequence). V gave up 6 bases and J gave up 5 bases, with 17 bases separating them. The CDR3 extends over 13 amino acids. The CDR3 DNA follows: TGCAGTGCGAGGGCCTCGCTAAGCGACGAGCAGTACTTC. This codes for CSARASLSDEQYF.

In this sample, this clonotype turned up many times. The chain recombines TRBV7-7 with TRBJ2-1; 8 nucleotides match TRBD1. V dropped 5 bases and J dropped 0; count of bases not matched to a gene: 3. The V gene's germline CDR1 is SSHAT and CDR2 FNYEAQ (reference sequence). CDR3 length equals 15 residues. For the CDR3, the DNA is TGTGCCAGCAGCAAGGACAGGGACTCCTACAATGAGCAGTTCTTC. Its protein product is CASSKDRDSYNEQFF.

There are a few counts of this clonotype. This sequence joins TRBV5-1 and TRBJ2-6, with 13 bases aligning to TRBD2. The CDR3 covers 21 residues. Unmatched junction bases numbered 13, after V lost 4 bases and J lost 0 bases. Germline V gene lookup returns CDR1 SGHRS and CDR2 YFSETQ. DNA of the CDR3: TGCGCCAGCAGCCTACGGACTAGCGGGGGCCACGGAGTCTCTGGGGCCAACGTCCTGACTTTC. This gives the protein CASSLRTSGGHGVSGANVLTF.

This clonotype was detected ten times or more. A read error may account for a junction end that differs from germline. V and J are TRBV30 and TRBJ1-1, with 9 bases that match TRBD1. Germline CDR1 is GTSNPN and CDR2 is SVGIG (reference sequence). The CDR3 is 14 amino acids. CDR3 region: CAWDQGQGVTEVFF. CDR3 DNA: TGTGCCTGGGACCAGGGACAGGGAGTTACTGAAGTTTTCTTT.

This clonotype came up a few times. The J gene is TRBJ1-5, the V gene TRBV4-2; no clear D. This CDR3 spans 13 amino acids. CDR1 is LGHNA, CDR2 YNFKEQ, per germline. Trimming shortened V by 8 bases and J by 0 bases, and 8 bases separated the two germline ends. CDR3 bases: TGTGCCAGCGGGGAAGGTAGCAATCAGCCCCAGCATTTT. This encodes CASGEGSNQPQHF.

In its sample, this clonotype was seen a few times. The chain uses TRBV3-1 and TRBJ2-6; D unresolved. CDR1 is LGHDT, CDR2 YNNKEL, per germline (reference sequence). This CDR3 spans 16 amino acids. V lost 0 bases and J lost 4, with 10 bases in between. The CDR3 spells CASSQEKVAGANVLTF. The CDR3 DNA reads as TGTGCCAGCAGCCAAGAAAAAGTCGCCGGGGCCAACGTCCTGACTTTC.

This clonotype has only a few counts. The genes are TRBV7-8 and TRBJ1-1, with 8 bases that match TRBD1. V shed 6 bases, J shed 5 bases, and the junction held 8 bases outside the gene matches. The germline CDR1 and CDR2 sequences are SGHVS and FQNEAQ. There are 14 residues in the CDR3. The CDR3 nucleotides read TGTGCCAGCAGTACAACAGGGGGAGGGACTGAAGCTTTCTTT. Translated, it gives CASSTTGGGTEAFF.